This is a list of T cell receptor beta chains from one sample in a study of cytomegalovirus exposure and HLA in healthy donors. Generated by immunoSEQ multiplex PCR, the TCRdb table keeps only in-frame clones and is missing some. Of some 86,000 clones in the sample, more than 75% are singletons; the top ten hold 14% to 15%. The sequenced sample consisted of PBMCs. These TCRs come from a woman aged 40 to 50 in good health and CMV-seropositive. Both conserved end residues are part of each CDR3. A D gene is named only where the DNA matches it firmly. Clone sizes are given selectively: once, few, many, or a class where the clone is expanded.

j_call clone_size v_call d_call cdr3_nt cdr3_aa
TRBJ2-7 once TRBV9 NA TGTGCCAGCAGCGTAGGGGGCCTGAGCTCCTACGAGCAGTACTTC CASSVGGLSSYEQYF
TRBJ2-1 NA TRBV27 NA TGTGCCAGCAGTCCCTATGAATACAATGAGCAGTTCTTC CASSPYEYNEQFF
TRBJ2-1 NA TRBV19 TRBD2 TGTGCCAGTAGTATAGGAGCGGGAGCTTACAATGAGCAGTTCTTC CASSIGAGAYNEQFF
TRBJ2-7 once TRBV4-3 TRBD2 TGCGCCAGCAGCCAAGATTTAGTGAGCGGGAGTATCGAGCAGTACTTC CASSQDLVSGSIEQYF
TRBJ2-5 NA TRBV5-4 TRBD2 TGTGCCAGCAGCTTCCCCGGGACTAGCGGGGGAGAGACCCAGTACTTC CASSFPGTSGGETQYF
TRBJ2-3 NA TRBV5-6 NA TGTGCCAGCAGCCCGGGACTCCGTTCAGATACGCAGTATTTT CASSPGLRSDTQYF
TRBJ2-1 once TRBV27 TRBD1 TGTGCCAGCAGTTTCGACAGGGCCAATGAGCAGTTCTTC CASSFDRANEQFF
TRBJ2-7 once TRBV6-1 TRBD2 TGTGCCAGCAGTGAAGGGGGACTAGCGGCCTACGAGCAGTACTTC CASSEGGLAAYEQYF
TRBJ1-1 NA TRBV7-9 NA TGTGCCAGCAGTATCACGACGGGGAACACTGAAGCTTTCTTT CASSITTGNTEAFF
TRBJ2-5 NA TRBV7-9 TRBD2 TGTGCCAGCATCGCGGGGGGAGCGGGGGGCCTGGAAACCCAGTACTTC CASIAGGAGGLETQYF
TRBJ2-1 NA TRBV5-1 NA TGCGCCAGCAGCCTACAGAGCTCCTACAATGAGCAGTTCTTC CASSLQSSYNEQFF
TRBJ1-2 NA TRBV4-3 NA TGCGCCAGCAGCCAAGACACGCCGGGACAAATCTATGGCTACACCTTC CASSQDTPGQIYGYTF
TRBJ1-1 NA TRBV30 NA TGTGCCTGGAGCGACACTGAAGCTTTCTTT CAWSDTEAFF